These T cell receptor beta chains were read from a single sample in a study of blood T cell repertoires in COVID-19. The assay was immunoSEQ multiplex PCR, and TCRdb's table has in-frame clones only and misses some. The repertoire holds around 150,000 clones, with roughly 90% as singletons. The specimen was peripheral blood. These TCRs come from a man aged 45 to 65 with active or convalescent COVID-19. The CDR3 runs from the conserved cysteine through the conserved F or W. The order of the fields is V gene, J gene, CDR3 protein.

V gene: TRBV19; J gene: TRBJ2-5; CDR3 protein: CASSLGQIGMKETQYF
V gene: TRBV11-2; J gene: TRBJ1-4; CDR3 protein: CASSHRQTTNEKLFF
V gene: TRBV27; J gene: TRBJ1-5; CDR3 protein: CASSLSPTGSNQPQHF
V gene: TRBV6-6; J gene: TRBJ1-6; CDR3 protein: CASRMDRVNSPLHF
V gene: TRBV4-2; J gene: TRBJ2-3; CDR3 protein: CASSQISGSTDTQYF
V gene: TRBV28; J gene: TRBJ1-5; CDR3 protein: CASSLQGVNQPQHF
V gene: TRBV9; J gene: TRBJ2-7; CDR3 protein: CASSVEGGRNDEQYF
V gene: TRBV7-2; J gene: TRBJ2-1; CDR3 protein: CASSRGLAAPNEQFF
V gene: TRBV9; J gene: TRBJ2-7; CDR3 protein: CASSSQGGRVGVYEQYF
V gene: TRBV18; J gene: TRBJ2-3; CDR3 protein: CASSPASGGETQYF
V gene: TRBV14; J gene: TRBJ2-1; CDR3 protein: CASSQAGWYNEQFF
V gene: TRBV9; J gene: TRBJ1-5; CDR3 protein: CASSQGEGNQPQHF
V gene: TRBV5-1; J gene: TRBJ2-7; CDR3 protein: CASTLETPSSEQYF
V gene: TRBV29-1; J gene: TRBJ1-2; CDR3 protein: CSVDGQRGGGIYGYTF
V gene: TRBV7-9; J gene: TRBJ1-6; CDR3 protein: CASSQGRESYNSPLHF
V gene: TRBV7-2; J gene: TRBJ2-6; CDR3 protein: CASKRGLSSGANVLTF
V gene: TRBV9; J gene: TRBJ2-7; CDR3 protein: CASSETGGGYEQYF
V gene: TRBV2; J gene: TRBJ1-1; CDR3 protein: CASSDQGDTEAFF
V gene: TRBV3-1/TRBV3-2; J gene: TRBJ2-1; CDR3 protein: CASSLGTRSLNEQFF
V gene: TRBV2; J gene: TRBJ2-5; CDR3 protein: CASSGTSVFGRETQYF
V gene: TRBV28; J gene: TRBJ1-1; CDR3 protein: CASSPGQGMLEAFF
V gene: TRBV5-4; J gene: TRBJ2-7; CDR3 protein: CASSLEGGQYEQYF
V gene: TRBV4-1; J gene: TRBJ2-3; CDR3 protein: CASSQVARGSEDTQYF
V gene: TRBV7-2; J gene: TRBJ1-5; CDR3 protein: CASSLKNSNQPQHF